This is a list of T cell receptor beta chains from one sample in a study of cytomegalovirus exposure and HLA in healthy donors. This table comes from immunoSEQ multiplex PCR, and its TCRdb copy is limited to in-frame clones, with some not included. The table records roughly 200,000 clones, about 86% of them present only once. What was sequenced was PBMCs. The receptors shown here come from a woman in her twenties or thirties in good health and CMV-seronegative. Both conserved end residues are part of each CDR3. The order of the fields is clone size, CDR3 length, D gene, V gene, J gene, CDR3 protein, CDR3 DNA. A D gene is named only where the DNA matches it firmly. For some rows the clone size is stated as once, few or many, or as a class when expanded; others skip it.

abundance: -
len: 14
d_gene: TRBD2
v_gene: TRBV2
j_gene: TRBJ2-1
CDR3aa: CASRVTSGYNEQFF
CDR3nt: TGTGCCAGCAGGGTTACTAGCGGCTACAATGAGCAGTTCTTC

abundance: -
len: 14
d_gene: -
v_gene: TRBV5-6
j_gene: TRBJ2-2
CDR3aa: CASSWALNTGELFF
CDR3nt: TGTGCCAGCAGCTGGGCCTTGAACACCGGGGAGCTGTTTTTT

abundance: once
len: 15
d_gene: -
v_gene: TRBV9
j_gene: TRBJ1-4
CDR3aa: CASSVRGRANEKLFF
CDR3nt: TGTGCCAGCAGCGTGAGGGGGAGGGCCAATGAAAAACTGTTTTTT

abundance: -
len: 14
d_gene: TRBD1
v_gene: TRBV19
j_gene: TRBJ2-7
CDR3aa: CASTPDPRGHEQYF
CDR3nt: TGTGCCAGTACCCCGGACCCTAGGGGGCACGAGCAGTACTTC

abundance: -
len: 13
d_gene: TRBD2
v_gene: TRBV27
j_gene: TRBJ2-1
CDR3aa: CASTPVAGRWQFF
CDR3nt: TGTGCCAGCACCCCAGTAGCGGGAAGGTGGCAGTTCTTC

abundance: few
len: 15
d_gene: -
v_gene: TRBV15
j_gene: TRBJ2-6
CDR3aa: CATSRGAAGANVLTF
CDR3nt: TGTGCCACCAGCAGAGGGGCCGCCGGGGCCAACGTCCTGACTTTC

abundance: -
len: 13
d_gene: -
v_gene: TRBV18
j_gene: TRBJ1-1
CDR3aa: CASSSGQYTEAFF
CDR3nt: TGTGCCAGCTCGTCCGGACAGTACACTGAAGCTTTCTTT

abundance: -
len: 14
d_gene: TRBD1
v_gene: TRBV18
j_gene: TRBJ1-2
CDR3aa: CASSPPGQGVGYTF
CDR3nt: TGTGCCAGCTCACCTCCGGGACAGGGGGTTGGCTACACCTTC

abundance: -
len: 15
d_gene: -
v_gene: TRBV6-1
j_gene: TRBJ1-6
CDR3aa: CASSATDGYNSPLHF
CDR3nt: TGTGCCAGCAGCGCTACAGATGGCTATAATTCACCCCTCCACTTT

abundance: few
len: 15
d_gene: TRBD2
v_gene: TRBV7-2
j_gene: TRBJ2-5
CDR3aa: CASSPVSGGGETQYF
CDR3nt: TGTGCCAGCAGCCCGGTTAGCGGGGGTGGAGAGACCCAGTACTTC

abundance: -
len: 16
d_gene: TRBD2
v_gene: TRBV7-9
j_gene: TRBJ2-3
CDR3aa: CASSLGTSGATDTQYF
CDR3nt: TGTGCCAGCAGCTTAGGGACTAGCGGGGCCACAGATACGCAGTATTTT

abundance: -
len: 15
d_gene: -
v_gene: TRBV5-1
j_gene: TRBJ2-5
CDR3aa: CASSDGTFAEETQYF
CDR3nt: TGCGCCAGCAGCGATGGGACATTCGCTGAAGAGACCCAGTACTTC

abundance: -
len: 18
d_gene: TRBD1
v_gene: TRBV4-1
j_gene: TRBJ2-1
CDR3aa: CASSPYPTGAINYNEQFF
CDR3nt: TGCGCCAGCAGCCCCTACCCGACAGGGGCCATAAACTACAATGAGCAGTTCTTC

abundance: -
len: 14
d_gene: TRBD1
v_gene: TRBV6-6
j_gene: TRBJ1-2
CDR3aa: CASRKQGAIRGYTF
CDR3nt: TGTGCCAGCAGGAAACAGGGGGCAATACGGGGCTACACCTTC

abundance: -
len: 14
d_gene: -
v_gene: TRBV4-2
j_gene: TRBJ2-1
CDR3aa: CASSREDGNNEQFF
CDR3nt: TGTGCCAGCAGCCGTGAGGACGGGAACAATGAGCAGTTCTTC

abundance: -
len: 13
d_gene: -
v_gene: TRBV28
j_gene: TRBJ1-1
CDR3aa: CASSFTGKTEAFF
CDR3nt: TGTGCCAGCAGTTTCACGGGAAAGACTGAAGCTTTCTTT

abundance: -
len: 15
d_gene: TRBD2
v_gene: TRBV28
j_gene: TRBJ2-2
CDR3aa: CASSPTSANTGELFF
CDR3nt: TGTGCCAGCAGTCCGACTAGCGCGAACACCGGGGAGCTGTTTTTT

abundance: -
len: 14
d_gene: -
v_gene: TRBV5-4
j_gene: TRBJ1-2
CDR3aa: CASSVSRGGYGYTF
CDR3nt: TGTGCCAGCAGCGTTTCCAGGGGTGGCTATGGCTACACCTTC

abundance: -
len: 16
d_gene: TRBD1
v_gene: TRBV7-3
j_gene: TRBJ2-3
CDR3aa: CASSFSGPTGVDTQYF
CDR3nt: TGTGCCAGCAGCTTTAGCGGCCCGACAGGGGTTGATACGCAGTATTTT

abundance: once
len: 11
d_gene: -
v_gene: TRBV30
j_gene: TRBJ2-5
CDR3aa: CAWRGRETQYF
CDR3nt: TGTGCCTGGAGGGGGAGAGAGACCCAGTACTTC

abundance: -
len: 15
d_gene: TRBD1
v_gene: TRBV28
j_gene: TRBJ1-4
CDR3aa: CASSLIAGGQEKLFF
CDR3nt: TGTGCCAGCAGTTTAATTGCAGGGGGCCAAGAAAAACTGTTTTTT

abundance: -
len: 15
d_gene: -
v_gene: TRBV18
j_gene: TRBJ2-2
CDR3aa: CASSPRGSNTGELFF
CDR3nt: TGTGCCAGCTCACCGCGGGGCTCGAACACCGGGGAGCTGTTTTTT

abundance: -
len: 16
d_gene: -
v_gene: TRBV21-1
j_gene: TRBJ2-7
CDR3aa: CASSKVGAGASYEQYF
CDR3nt: -

abundance: once
len: 13
d_gene: -
v_gene: TRBV5-1
j_gene: TRBJ2-2
CDR3aa: CASSSTGPGELFF
CDR3nt: TGCGCCAGCAGCTCGACAGGCCCCGGGGAGCTGTTTTTT